This T cell receptor (beta chain) appears in the sequencing data of a study of blood T cell repertoires in COVID-19. V was cut by 3 bases and J by 1 base, with 15 bases left in between. Germline values: CDR1 MNHNS, CDR2 SASEGT. This CDR3 comprises 16 residues. Original methodology: Estimation of nucleated cell counts was performed using reference gene primer amplification. Produced via immunoSEQ multiplex PCR; TCRdb's table is partial and in-frame only. V, J and clone size are those of that table, while D and trimming were read from the DNA. The sample carries about 85,000 clones, 70% to 85% recorded once.

The V call is TRBV6-1, the J call TRBJ1-1, with D possibly matching TRBD1 (6 bases). Sequencing was carried out using peripheral blood. The TCR sequence derives from a man between 65 and 80 years old with acute or convalescent COVID-19. The CDR3: CASSDNRRGGNTEAFF. For the CDR3, the DNA is TGTGCCAGCAGTGATAACCGCAGGGGTGGGAACACTGAAGCTTTCTTT.